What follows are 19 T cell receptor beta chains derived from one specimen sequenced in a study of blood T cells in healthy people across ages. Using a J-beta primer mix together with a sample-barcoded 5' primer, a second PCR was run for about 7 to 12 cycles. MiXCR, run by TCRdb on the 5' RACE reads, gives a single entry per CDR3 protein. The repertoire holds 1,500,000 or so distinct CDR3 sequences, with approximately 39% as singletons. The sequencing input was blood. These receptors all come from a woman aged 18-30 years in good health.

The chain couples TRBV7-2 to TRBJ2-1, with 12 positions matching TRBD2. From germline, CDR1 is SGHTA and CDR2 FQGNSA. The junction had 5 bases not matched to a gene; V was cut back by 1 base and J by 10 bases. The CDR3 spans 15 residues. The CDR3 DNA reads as TGTGCCAGCAGCTTAGAACTAGCGGGAGGAGGGGAGCAGTTCTTC. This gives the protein CASSLELAGGGEQFF.

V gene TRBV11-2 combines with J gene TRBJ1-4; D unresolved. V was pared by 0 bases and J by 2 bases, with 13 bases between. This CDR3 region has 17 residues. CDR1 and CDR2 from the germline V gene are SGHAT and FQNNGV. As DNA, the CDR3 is TGTGCCAGCAGCTTAGATCTCGGGATGGGGACTAATGAAAAACTGTTTTTT. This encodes CASSLDLGMGTNEKLFF.

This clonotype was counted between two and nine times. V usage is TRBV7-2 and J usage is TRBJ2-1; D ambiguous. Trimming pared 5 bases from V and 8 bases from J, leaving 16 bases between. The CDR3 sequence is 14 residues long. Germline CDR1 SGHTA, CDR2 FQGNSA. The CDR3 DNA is TGTGCCAGCAGCCAGGTAGGCTTCCGTTATGAGCAGTTCTTC. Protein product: CASSQVGFRYEQFF.

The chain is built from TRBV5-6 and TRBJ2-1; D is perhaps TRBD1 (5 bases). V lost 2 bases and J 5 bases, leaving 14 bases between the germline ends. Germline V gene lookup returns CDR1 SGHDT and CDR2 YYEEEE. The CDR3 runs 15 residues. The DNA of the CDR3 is TGTGCCAGCAGCTTATTCGGGCGGACAAACAATGAGCAGTTCTTC. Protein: CASSLFGRTNNEQFF.

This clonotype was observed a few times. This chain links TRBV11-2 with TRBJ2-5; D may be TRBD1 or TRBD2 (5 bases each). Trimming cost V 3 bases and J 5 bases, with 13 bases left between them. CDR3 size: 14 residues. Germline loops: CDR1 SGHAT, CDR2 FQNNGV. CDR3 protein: CASSFPMGVETQYF. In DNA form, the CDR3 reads TGTGCCAGCAGCTTCCCTATGGGGGTGGAGACCCAGTACTTC. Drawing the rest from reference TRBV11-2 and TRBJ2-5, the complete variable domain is EAGVAQSPRYKIIEKRQSVAFWCNPISGHATLYWYQQILGQGPKLLIQFQNNGVVDDSQLPKDRFSAERLKGVDSTLKIQPAKLEDSAVYLCASSFPMGVETQYFGPGTRLLVL.

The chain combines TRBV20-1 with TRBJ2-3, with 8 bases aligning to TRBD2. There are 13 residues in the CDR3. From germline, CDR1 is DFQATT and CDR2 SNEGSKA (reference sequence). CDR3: CSGMPGGGSEQYF. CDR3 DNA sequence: TGCAGCGGAATGCCCGGGGGGGGATCGGAGCAGTATTTT.

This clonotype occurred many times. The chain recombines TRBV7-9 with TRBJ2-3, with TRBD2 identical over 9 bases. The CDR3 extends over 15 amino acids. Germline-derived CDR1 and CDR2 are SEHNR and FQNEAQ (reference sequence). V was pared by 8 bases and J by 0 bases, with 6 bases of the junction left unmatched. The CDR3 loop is CASRWTSVSTDTQYF. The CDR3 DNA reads TGTGCCAGCCGCTGGACTAGCGTAAGCACAGATACGCAGTATTTT.

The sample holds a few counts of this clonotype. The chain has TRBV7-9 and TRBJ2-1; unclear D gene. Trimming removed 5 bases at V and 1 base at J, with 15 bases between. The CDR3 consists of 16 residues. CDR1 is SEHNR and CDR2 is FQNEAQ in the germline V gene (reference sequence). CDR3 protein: CASSPIGGPSYNEQFF. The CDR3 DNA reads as TGTGCCAGCAGCCCAATCGGCGGACCATCCTACAATGAGCAGTTCTTC.

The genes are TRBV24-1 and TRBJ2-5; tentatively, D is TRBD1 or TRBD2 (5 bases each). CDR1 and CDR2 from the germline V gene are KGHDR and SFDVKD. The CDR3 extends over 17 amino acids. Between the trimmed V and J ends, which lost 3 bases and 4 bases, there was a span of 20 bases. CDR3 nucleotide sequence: TGTGCCACCAGTGATCCGAGGGGCAGCAAAGGGCGAGAGACCCAGTACTTC. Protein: CATSDPRGSKGRETQYF.

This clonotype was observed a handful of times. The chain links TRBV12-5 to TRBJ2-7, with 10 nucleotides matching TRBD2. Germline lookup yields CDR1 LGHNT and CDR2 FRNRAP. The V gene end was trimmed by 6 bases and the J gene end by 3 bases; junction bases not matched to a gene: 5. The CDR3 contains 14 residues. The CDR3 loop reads CASGLPSGGYEQYF. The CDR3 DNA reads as TGTGCTAGTGGCCTTCCTAGCGGGGGCTACGAGCAGTACTTC.

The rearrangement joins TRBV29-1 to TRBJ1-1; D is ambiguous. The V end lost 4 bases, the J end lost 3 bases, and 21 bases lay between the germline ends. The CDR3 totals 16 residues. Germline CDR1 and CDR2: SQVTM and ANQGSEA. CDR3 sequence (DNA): TGCAGCGTTGGAAGCCAGGTGGTTATTGGGGACACTGAAGCTTTCTTT. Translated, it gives CSVGSQVVIGDTEAFF.

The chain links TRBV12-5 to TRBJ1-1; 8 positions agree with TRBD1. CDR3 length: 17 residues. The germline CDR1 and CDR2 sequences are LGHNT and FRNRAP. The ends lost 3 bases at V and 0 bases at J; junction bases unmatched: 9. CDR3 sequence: CASGFFRGREMNTEAFF. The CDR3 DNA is TGTGCTAGTGGTTTTTTCAGGGGGCGAGAAATGAACACTGAAGCTTTCTTT.

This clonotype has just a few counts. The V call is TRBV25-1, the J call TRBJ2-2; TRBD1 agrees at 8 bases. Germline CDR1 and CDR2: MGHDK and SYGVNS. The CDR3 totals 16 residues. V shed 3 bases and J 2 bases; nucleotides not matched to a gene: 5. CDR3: CASSESGTGNTGELFF. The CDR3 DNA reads TGTGCCAGCAGTGAGTCCGGGACAGGCAACACCGGGGAGCTGTTTTTT.

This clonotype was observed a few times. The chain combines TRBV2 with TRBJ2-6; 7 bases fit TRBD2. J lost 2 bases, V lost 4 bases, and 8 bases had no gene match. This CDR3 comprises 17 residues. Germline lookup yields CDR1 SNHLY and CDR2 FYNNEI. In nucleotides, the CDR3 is TGTGCCAGCAGTGCCCAACTAGCGAATACTGGGGCCAACGTCCTGACTTTC. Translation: CASSAQLANTGANVLTF.

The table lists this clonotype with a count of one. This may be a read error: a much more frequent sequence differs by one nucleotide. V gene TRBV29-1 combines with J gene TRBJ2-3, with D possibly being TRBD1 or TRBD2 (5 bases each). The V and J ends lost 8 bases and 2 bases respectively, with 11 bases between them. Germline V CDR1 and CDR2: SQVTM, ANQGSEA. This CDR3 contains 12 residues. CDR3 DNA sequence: TGCAGCAATGGGGACCACACAGATACGCAGTATTTT. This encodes CSNGDHTDTQYF.

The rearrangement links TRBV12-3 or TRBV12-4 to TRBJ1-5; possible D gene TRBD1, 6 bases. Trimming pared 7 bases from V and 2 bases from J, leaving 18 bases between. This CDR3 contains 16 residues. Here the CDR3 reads CASKRPQGSGNQPQHF. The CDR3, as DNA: TGTGCCAGCAAACGACCGCAGGGGAGTGGCAATCAGCCCCAGCATTTT.

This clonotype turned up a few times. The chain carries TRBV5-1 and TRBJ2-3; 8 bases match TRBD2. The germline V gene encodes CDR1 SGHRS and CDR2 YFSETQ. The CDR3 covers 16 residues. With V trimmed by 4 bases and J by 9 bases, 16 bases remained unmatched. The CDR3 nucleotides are TGCGCCAGCAGCGTCCAAGCGGGGGATACGGGGGGAACGCAGTATTTT. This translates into CASSVQAGDTGGTQYF.

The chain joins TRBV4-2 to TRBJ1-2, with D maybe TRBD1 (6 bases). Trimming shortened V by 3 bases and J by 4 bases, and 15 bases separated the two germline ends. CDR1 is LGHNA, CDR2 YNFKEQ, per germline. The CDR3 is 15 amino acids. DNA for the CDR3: TGTGCCAGCAGCCAGGACAGCATAAAAAGCTATGGCTACACCTTC. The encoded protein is CASSQDSIKSYGYTF.

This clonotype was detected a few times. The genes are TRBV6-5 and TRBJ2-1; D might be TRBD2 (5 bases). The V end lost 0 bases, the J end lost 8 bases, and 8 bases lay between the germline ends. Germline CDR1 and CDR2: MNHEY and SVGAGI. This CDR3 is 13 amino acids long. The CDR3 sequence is CASSYSAGYEQFF. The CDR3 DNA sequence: TGTGCCAGCAGTTACTCGGCGGGCTATGAGCAGTTCTTC.